This T cell receptor (beta chain) was captured in a study of long-term antiretroviral therapy in people with HIV (dated by TCRdb to 2022 to 2024). For context, the study as a whole: The earliest samples were collected roughly a decade before the 2015 WHO recommendation for immediate ART, at a time when ART was usually postponed until CD4 counts fell. This retrospective serial study examined whether starting ART and sustained HIV suppression were associated with changes in the composition and diversity of the TRB repertoire in peripheral blood. A total of some 200 cryopreserved PBMC samples came from approximately 30 adults with confirmed HIV infection and were collected serially over a mean of roughly six years (range 1-12). Of the 25 to 30 participants with HIV, roughly 10 were female. No cross-contamination during QIAcube processing was shown when test extractions of a monoclonal T-cell line were performed alongside about 33 polyclonal samples.

V is cut back by 7 bases and J by 2 bases, with 20 bases in the junction unmatched. The germline V gene yields SNHLY for CDR1 and FYNNEI for CDR2. Taken from cysteine to phenylalanine, the CDR3 has 19 residues. The sequence is cut down to CDR3 DNA, 57 bases in frame from base 1. The immunoSEQ hsTCRB v3.0 assay was used at survey level resolution to sequence the TRB variable region. The targeted TRB sequencing depth was roughly 40,000-55,000 T-cell genomes per sample. TRB libraries were pooled and sequenced on an Illumina MiSeq using a v3 150-cycle kit. Per the original workflow: Repertoire analysis was run in R within a reproducible Nextflow workflow that covered QC, data transformation and analysis. LymphoSeq2, an R package for exploring AIRR-Seq data, was used to implement the custom analyses. Several samples yielding fewer than 5000 total TRB sequences were excluded, leaving around 200 analyzed HIV repertoires. Among the approximately 200 retained HIV repertoires, 55 to 65 were collected before ART initiation and over 120 were collected after ART initiation. Repertoires were downsampled to 5000 TRB nucleotide sequences, and summary statistics were averaged over 100 downsampling iterations. Only TRB sequences with CDR3 regions of at least seven amino acids were retained for analysis. A Shannon entropy-derived clonality score and the Gini coefficient were used to measure diversity. Repertoire networks linked the top 5000 CDR3 amino acid sequences whenever two sequences differed by an edit distance of one. For TRB CDR3 amino acid sequences, antigen specificity groups and MHC restriction were predicted with GLIPH2. Known CMV, EBV, HIV or tissue antigen associations were flagged by matching CDR3 amino acid sequences against VDJdb and McPAS-TCR. Pre-ART, post-ART and control groups were compared with Wilcoxon signed-rank tests and Holm-Bonferroni correction. This is the immuneACCESS table as TCRdb keeps it, with only in-frame sequences that have V and J called. A part of the clones is gone; compared with another copy, unresolved V genes explain less than half, and the rest is unexplained. V, J and clone size were drawn from that table, and D and trimming were deduced from the DNA. The sample table contains some 23,000 clones; only one count was recorded for more than 85% of them. Together, the top ten hold about 9% of the sample.

With respect to this clone: The specificity of this receptor is unknown. Base-call qualities are not available, and no considerably larger clone is one nucleotide away.

Inclusion was restricted to participants for whom at least one PBMC sample before ART initiation and at least two post-ART samples were available. All participants with HIV were treated in the United States of America. Before DNA extraction, cryopreserved samples containing about 1-11 million PBMC were thawed and washed. At the time of the earliest PBMC sample, participants with HIV were aged between about 23 and 55 years. Each participant contributed PBMC samples from 1-4 timepoints before ART initiation and 2-8 timepoints after ART initiation, with a median of 7 samples. Serial HIV viral load, CD4+ T-cell count, ART history and demographic data were obtained for every participant. Genomic DNA was extracted from unsorted PBMC with a Qiagen kit on a QIAcube, with processing performed in batches of 12 samples. General conclusions and limits of the study: Starting ART was linked to a significant rise in TRB diversity, yet even with long-term ART the diversity remained significantly lower than in transplant donor controls. Because cell numbers in pre-ART samples were limited, unsorted PBMC were profiled instead of sorted CD4+ and CD8+ T cells. Owing to limited PBMC availability, only the TCR beta chain was sequenced, without alpha chain pairing. Compared with controls, HIV repertoires had narrower CDR3 length ranges, and the network structure pointed to an antigen-experienced repertoire that shifted only slightly toward naive after ART. The samples span the years 2004 to 2017, and the ART regimens used at that time may not be as effective as current regimens. Inferences about post-ART repertoire changes were limited because no data were available on ART adherence, viral resistance or therapy changes. Expanded TRB clones identified before ART initiation dominated the repertoire across all time points, though the dominance fluctuated and decreased in many PLHIV after ART.

This TCR was recovered from a middle-aged woman with HIV. The V and J segments used are TRBV2 and TRBJ2-7; 10 central bases correspond to TRBD1. Specimen: unsorted PBMCs, collected 7.6 years after starting antiretroviral therapy. At the DNA level, the sequence is TGTGCCAGCAATCCTCCTGCGGGACAGGGGCTCAGTGCTACCTACGAGCAGTACTTC. Translated, this is CASNPPAGQGLSATYEQYF.